The sequence of this T cell receptor beta chain was determined in a study of T-cell reconstitution after alpha-beta-depleted transplantation in children. The study, taken as a whole, reports: Once a year had passed after transplant, T-cell counts and diversity came mostly from newly produced T cells.

The authors prepared the TCRbeta library with unique molecular identifiers. TCRdb reprocessed the PCR reads via MiXCR and lists one record per CDR3 protein. The table shows around 300,000 distinct CDR3 sequences, with almost 8% occurring only once. V lost 4 bases to trimming and J lost 7 bases, with 11 bases between them. The germline CDR1 and CDR2 sequences are MGHRA and YSYEKL. CDR3 length: 13 amino acids. Concerning this clonotype itself: Its specificity is unknown.

This clonotype was sampled from a female patient aged 2-15 years who had a stem cell transplant for Fanconi anemia, so the T cells may come from the graft donor. J is TRBJ1-5 and V is TRBV4-1; TRBD1 might be the D (5 bases). Sequences were derived from peripheral blood, sampled 360 days after TCRalphabeta/CD19-depleted stem cell transplant. CDR3 sequence (DNA): TGCGCCAGCAGCCGCAGGGAACGCCAGCCCCAGCATTTT. It encodes CASSRRERQPQHF.